This T cell receptor beta chain was sequenced in a study of blood T cell repertoires in COVID-19. For the study at large: COVID-19 samples from acute and convalescent phases originated in the United States, Italy and Spain. Sample material is recorded as cDNA or gDNA derived from T cells, B-cell-depleted T cells, or PBMCs.

Germline V lookup: CDR1 SGHTA, CDR2 FQGTGA. The CDR3 totals 15 residues. V lost 5 bases and J lost 12; bases outside the gene matches: 15. Per the original data handling: Estimation of nucleated cell counts relied on the amplification of reference gene primers. The protocol was immunoSEQ multiplex PCR, while the TCRdb copy is restricted to in-frame clones and leaves out a portion. For V, J and clone size, that table is used; D and trimming come from the DNA. The repertoire holds approximately 240,000 clones, with roughly three quarters as singletons. This chain uses TRBV7-3 with TRBJ2-1, with TRBD2 matching over 8 bases. Sequenced material: peripheral blood. This clonotype originated in a woman aged 40-49 years with active or convalescent COVID-19. The CDR3 region is CASSPGGVVTRGQFF. CDR3 coding DNA: TGTGCCAGCAGCCCGGGGGGGGTCGTTACCCGAGGGCAGTTCTTC.